This TCR beta chain is drawn from a study of blood T cell repertoires in COVID-19 (dated by TCRdb to 2020 to 2021). Some background on the complete study: Samples covering the acute and convalescent phases of COVID-19 were provided by collaborators in the United States, Italy and Spain. The material from the prospective study consisted of cDNA or gDNA derived from T cells, B-cell-depleted T cells, or PBMCs. Deeply sampled blood TCRbeta repertoires from subjects exposed to, actively infected with, or recovered from COVID-19 were included in the dataset. The repertoires were released in a freely available public database intended as a resource for research on the immune response to SARS-CoV-2. The samples were drawn from two sources: the first 160 participants of the ongoing ImmuneRACE study, and approximately 1,300 subjects contributed by 6 global collaborators. A de-identified subject ID, COVID-19 status, age in years and sex were almost always included in the sample metadata. Where HLA class I and class II types were available, the types were taken from metadata supplied by the sample provider, not from assay-based typing.

Note on this clone: Which antigen it targets is not known. Per-base quality was not reported, and no clone a single base away is much larger than it.

Beyond this particular receptor, the publication reports: The quantity of clinical and demographic metadata differed by source and by participant and was supplied without curation.

TCRbeta CDR3 regions were amplified from genomic DNA by means of the immunoSEQ Assay, a bias-controlled multiplex PCR. The paper's processing steps were these. The number of nucleated cells in each sample was estimated by amplification of reference gene primers within the assay. To quantify the absolute abundance of each unique TCRbeta CDR3 rearrangement, sequence reads were collapsed and filtered. For each sample, productive Simpson clonality was calculated by taking the square root of Simpson's diversity index across productive rearrangements. TCRdb took over this immuneACCESS table, retaining in-frame rearrangements with V and J assigned. Such tables are incomplete; in checked studies, under half of the missing clones stem from an unresolved V gene, and the remainder is unexplained. The DNA gave D and trimming, while V, J and clone size come from that table. Across this sample there are around 130,000 clones, with over 75% seen only once. 28% of the sample is in the top ten clones.

In the germline V gene (reference sequence), CDR1 corresponds to SEHNR and CDR2 to FQNEAQ. The trim is 3 bases for V and 6 bases for J, with a gap of 11 bases between the germline ends. There are 14 amino acids in the CDR3, from cysteine to phenylalanine inclusive. Kept here is only the CDR3 DNA, which spans 42 bases and is read in frame from base 1. Whole blood was collected in K2EDTA tubes by collaborating institutions according to the institutions' own protocols. For TCRbeta analysis, collaborators shipped samples in one of three forms: frozen whole blood, isolated PBMCs, or DNA extracted from either of those sample types.

The TCR comes from a man between 70 and 80 years old with active or convalescent COVID-19. The sequenced sample consisted of peripheral blood. The V and J segments used are TRBV7-9 and TRBJ2-2; the D region possibly corresponds to TRBD1 (6 bases align). The nucleotide sequence is given as TGTGCCAGCAGCTTGGCAGGGGCGCCCGGGGAGCTGTTTTTT. Translated, it reads CASSLAGAPGELFF. The entire variable domain, with the stretches around the CDR3 drawn from the reference TRBV7-9 and TRBJ2-2 proteins, is DTGVSQNPRHKITKRGQNVTFRCDPISEHNRLYWYRQTLGQGPEFLTYFQNEAQLEKSRLLSDRFSAERPKGSFSTLEIQRTEQGDSAMYLCASSLAGAPGELFFGEGSRLTVL.